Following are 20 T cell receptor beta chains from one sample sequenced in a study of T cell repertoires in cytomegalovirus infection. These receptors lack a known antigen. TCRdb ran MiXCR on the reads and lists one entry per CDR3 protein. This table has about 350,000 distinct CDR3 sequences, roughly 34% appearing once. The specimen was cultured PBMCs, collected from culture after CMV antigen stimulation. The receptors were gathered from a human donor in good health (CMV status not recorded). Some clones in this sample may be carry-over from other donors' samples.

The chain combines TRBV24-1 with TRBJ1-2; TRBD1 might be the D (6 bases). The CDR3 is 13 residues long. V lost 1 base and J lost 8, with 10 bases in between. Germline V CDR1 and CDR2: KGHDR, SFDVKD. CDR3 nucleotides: TGTGCCACCAGTGATTTCAGGGGCTCCGGCTACACCTTC. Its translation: CATSDFRGSGYTF.

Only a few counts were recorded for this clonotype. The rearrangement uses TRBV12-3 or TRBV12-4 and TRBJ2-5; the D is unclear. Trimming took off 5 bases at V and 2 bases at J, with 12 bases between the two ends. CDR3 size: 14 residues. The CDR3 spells CASSPRALQETQYF. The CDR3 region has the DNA TGTGCCAGCAGTCCCCGGGCACTTCAAGAGACCCAGTACTTC.

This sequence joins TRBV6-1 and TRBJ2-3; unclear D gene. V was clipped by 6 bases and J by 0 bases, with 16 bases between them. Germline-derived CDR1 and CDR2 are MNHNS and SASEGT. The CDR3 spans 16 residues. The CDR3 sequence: CASSPRTMTSTDTQYF. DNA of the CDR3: TGTGCCAGCAGCCCTAGGACCATGACTAGCACAGATACGCAGTATTTT.

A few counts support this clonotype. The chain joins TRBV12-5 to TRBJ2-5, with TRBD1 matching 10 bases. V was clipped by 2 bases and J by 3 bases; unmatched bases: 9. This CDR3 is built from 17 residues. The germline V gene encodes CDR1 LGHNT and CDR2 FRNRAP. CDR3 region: CASGLPRPGTGEETQYF. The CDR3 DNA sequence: TGTGCTAGTGGTTTGCCACGTCCCGGGACAGGGGAAGAGACCCAGTACTTC.

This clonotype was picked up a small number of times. The chain's CDR3 is CASSLVGTSGGYNEQFF. The CDR3 nucleotides are TGCGCCAGCAGCTTGGTCGGGACTAGCGGGGGGTACAATGAGCAGTTCTTC. The V call is TRBV5-1, the J call TRBJ2-1, with TRBD2 matching 15 bases. V shed 0 bases and J 4 bases; nucleotides not matched to a gene: 2. The CDR3 is made up of 17 amino acids. Looked up from germline, CDR1 is SGHRS and CDR2 is YFSETQ.

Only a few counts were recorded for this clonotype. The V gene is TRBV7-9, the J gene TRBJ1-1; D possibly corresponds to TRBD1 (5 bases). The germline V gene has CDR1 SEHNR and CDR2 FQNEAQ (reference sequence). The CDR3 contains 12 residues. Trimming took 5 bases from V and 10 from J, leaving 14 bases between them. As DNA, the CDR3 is TGTGCCAGCAGCCTAGAGGGGAAGGTAGCTTTCTTT. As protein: CASSLEGKVAFF.

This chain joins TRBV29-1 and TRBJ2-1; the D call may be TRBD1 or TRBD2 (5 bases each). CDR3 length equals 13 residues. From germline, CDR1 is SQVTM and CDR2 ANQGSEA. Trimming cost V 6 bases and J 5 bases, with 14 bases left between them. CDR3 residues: CSVHPGPNNEQFF. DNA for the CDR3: TGCAGCGTCCATCCGGGACCTAACAATGAGCAGTTCTTC.

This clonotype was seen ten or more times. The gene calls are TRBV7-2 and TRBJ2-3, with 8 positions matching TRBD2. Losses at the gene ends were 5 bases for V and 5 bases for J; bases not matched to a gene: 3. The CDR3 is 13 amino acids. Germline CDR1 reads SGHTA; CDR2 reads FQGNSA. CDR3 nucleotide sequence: TGTGCCAGCAGCCACGGGAGGGAAGATACGCAGTATTTT. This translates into CASSHGREDTQYF.

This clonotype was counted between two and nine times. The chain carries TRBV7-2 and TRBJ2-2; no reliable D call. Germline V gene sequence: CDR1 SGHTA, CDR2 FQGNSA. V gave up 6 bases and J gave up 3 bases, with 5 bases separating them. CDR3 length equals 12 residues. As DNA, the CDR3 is TGTGCCAGCAGTTTCTACACCGGGGAGCTGTTTTTT. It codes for CASSFYTGELFF.

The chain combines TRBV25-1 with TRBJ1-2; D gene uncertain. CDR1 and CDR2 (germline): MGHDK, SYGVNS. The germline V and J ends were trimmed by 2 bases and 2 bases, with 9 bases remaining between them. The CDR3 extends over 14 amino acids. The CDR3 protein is CASSESMYNYGYTF. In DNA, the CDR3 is TGTGCCAGCAGTGAAAGTATGTACAACTATGGCTACACCTTC.

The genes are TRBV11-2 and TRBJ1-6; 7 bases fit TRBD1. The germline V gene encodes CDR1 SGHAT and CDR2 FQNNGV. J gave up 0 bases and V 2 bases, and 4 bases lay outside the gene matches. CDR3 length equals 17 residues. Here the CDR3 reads CASSLNAGGSYNSPLHF. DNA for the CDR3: TGTGCCAGCAGCTTAAACGCAGGGGGCTCCTATAATTCACCCCTCCACTTT.

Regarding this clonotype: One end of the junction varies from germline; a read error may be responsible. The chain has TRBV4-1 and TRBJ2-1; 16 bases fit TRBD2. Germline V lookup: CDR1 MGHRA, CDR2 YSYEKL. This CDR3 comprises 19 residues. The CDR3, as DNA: TGTGCCAGCAGCCACACCGGGACAGAGGGACTAGCGGGAGGGTGGGAGCAGTTCTTC. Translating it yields CASSHTGTEGLAGGWEQFF.

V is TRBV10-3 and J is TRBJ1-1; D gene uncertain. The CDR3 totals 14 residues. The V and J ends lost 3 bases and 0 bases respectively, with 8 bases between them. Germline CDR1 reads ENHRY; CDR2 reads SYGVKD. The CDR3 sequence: CAISERAMNTEAFF. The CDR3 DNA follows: TGTGCCATCAGTGAAAGGGCTATGAACACTGAAGCTTTCTTT.

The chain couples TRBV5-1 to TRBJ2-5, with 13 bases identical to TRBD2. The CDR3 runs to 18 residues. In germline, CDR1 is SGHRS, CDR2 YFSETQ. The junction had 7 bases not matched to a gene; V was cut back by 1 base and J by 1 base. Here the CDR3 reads CASSLSPLAGGIQETQYF. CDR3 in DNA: TGCGCCAGCAGCTTGTCCCCACTAGCGGGAGGGATCCAAGAGACCCAGTACTTC.

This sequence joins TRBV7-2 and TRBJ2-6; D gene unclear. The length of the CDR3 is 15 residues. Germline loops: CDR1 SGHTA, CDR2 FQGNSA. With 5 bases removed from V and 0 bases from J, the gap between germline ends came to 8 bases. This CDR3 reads CASSTVNSGANVLTF. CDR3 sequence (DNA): TGTGCCAGCAGCACCGTGAACTCTGGGGCCAACGTCCTGACTTTC.

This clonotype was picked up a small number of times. For the CDR3, the DNA is TGTGCCAGCAGCGTCAAGACGGGACAAACTGAAGCTTTCTTT. Its protein product is CASSVKTGQTEAFF. The gene calls are TRBV27 and TRBJ1-1; a possible D gene is TRBD1 (6 bases). Germline lookup yields CDR1 MNHEY and CDR2 SMNVEV (reference sequence). This CDR3 has 14 amino acids. The V and J ends lost 6 bases and 5 bases respectively, with 16 bases between them.

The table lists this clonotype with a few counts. The CDR3 spells CASSEQGAGDNEQFF. Written as DNA, the CDR3 is TGTGCCAGCAGCGAGCAGGGGGCAGGGGACAATGAGCAGTTCTTC. The chain combines TRBV9 with TRBJ2-1; the match to TRBD1 covers 8 bases. J was trimmed by 5 bases and V by 3 bases; bases with no gene match: 7. The CDR3 has 15 residues. Germline CDR1 SGDLS, CDR2 YYNGEE.

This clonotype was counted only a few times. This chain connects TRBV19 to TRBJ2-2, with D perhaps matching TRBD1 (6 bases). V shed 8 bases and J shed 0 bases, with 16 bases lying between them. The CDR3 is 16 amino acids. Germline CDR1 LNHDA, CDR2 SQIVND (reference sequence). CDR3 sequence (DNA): TGTGCCAGTGCCCAACCGTCAGGGGCGAACACCGGGGAGCTGTTTTTT. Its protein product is CASAQPSGANTGELFF. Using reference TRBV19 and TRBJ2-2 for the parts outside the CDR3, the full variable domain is DGGITQSPKYLFRKEGQNVTLSCEQNLNHDAMYWYRQDPGQGLRLIYYSQIVNDFQKGDIAEGYSVSREKKESFPLTVTSAQKNPTAFYLCASAQPSGANTGELFFGEGSRLTVL.

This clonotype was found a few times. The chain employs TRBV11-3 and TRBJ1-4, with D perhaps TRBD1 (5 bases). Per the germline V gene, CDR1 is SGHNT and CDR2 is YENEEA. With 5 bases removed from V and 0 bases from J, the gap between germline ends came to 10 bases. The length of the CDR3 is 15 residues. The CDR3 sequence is CASSPGKATNEKLFF. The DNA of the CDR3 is TGTGCCAGCAGCCCAGGGAAAGCAACTAATGAAAAACTGTTTTTT.

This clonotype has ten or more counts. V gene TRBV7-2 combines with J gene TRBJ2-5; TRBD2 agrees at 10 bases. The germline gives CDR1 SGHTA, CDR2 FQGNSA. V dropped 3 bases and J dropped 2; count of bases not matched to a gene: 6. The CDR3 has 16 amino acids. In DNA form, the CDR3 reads TGTGCCAGCAGCTTCCGGCTAGCGGGAGAACAAGAGACCCAGTACTTC. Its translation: CASSFRLAGEQETQYF.